This TCR beta chain emerged from a study of T cell responses to AZD1222 COVID-19 vaccine. Profiling relied on immunoSEQ multiplex PCR, and the TCRdb table lists in-frame clones only, not all of them. The sample includes about 180,000 clones, around 90% seen only once; the top ten take 1.9%. The sample holds one count of this clone. The CDR3 covers 14 residues. V was clipped by 0 bases and J by 6 bases, with 10 bases between them. Germline loops: CDR1 SGHRS, CDR2 YFSETQ. The chain couples TRBV5-1 to TRBJ1-5; D is undetermined. This sample comprised peripheral blood, obtained 28 days after the second AZD1222 dose. The TCR originated in an adult who received the AZD1222 COVID-19 vaccine. The CDR3 nucleotides read TGCGCCAGCAGCTTGGGGGTGGGGATTCAGCCCCAGCATTTT. Protein sequence: CASSLGVGIQPQHF.